Listed here is a single T cell receptor beta chain. Its antigen is as yet unknown. Assay: immunoSEQ multiplex PCR; the TCRdb copy retains only in-frame clones and omits some. The data show around 220,000 clones, over 80% seen once. This sample is part of a study of cytomegalovirus exposure and HLA in healthy donors. The germline V gene encodes CDR1 ENHRY and CDR2 SYGVKD. The CDR3 length is 13 residues. V was pared by 8 bases and J by 1 base, with 11 bases between. Overall study findings and caveats: Subsequent analysis showed first-cohort TCR clusters tending to co-occur in some 120 validation repertoires.

Sequences were obtained from PBMCs. This chain links TRBV10-3 with TRBJ1-1, with D hard to call. The sequence derives from a woman aged 25-40 years in good health and CMV-seropositive. The CDR3 DNA reads as TGTGCCATCCTTTCTGGAGGGAACACTGAAGCTTTCTTT. As protein: CAILSGGNTEAFF.